This T cell receptor (beta chain) was identified in a study of OX40 agonist ivuxolimab in advanced cancers. Sequencing was performed with immunoSEQ multiplex PCR; in TCRdb, only in-frame clones are kept and a portion is missing. Among 55,000 to 70,000 clones listed, just over 85% were seen once. The CDR3 extends over 14 amino acids. Per germline, CDR1 SGHRS and CDR2 YFSETQ. V was pared by 4 bases and J by 4 bases, with 12 bases between. The receptor was derived from an adult with an advanced solid tumor such as melanoma, head and neck, liver or kidney cancer. This chain links TRBV5-1 with TRBJ1-5, with D hard to call. The specimen comprised CD4+ or CD8+ T cells sorted from blood, sampled in a trial of the OX40 agonist ivuxolimab. Here the CDR3 DNA reads TGCGCCAGCAGCCCGGACGGGCTTAATCAGCCCCAGCATTTT. Its translation: CASSPDGLNQPQHF.